The entry below gives a single T cell receptor (beta chain) sequence along with its context. CDR1 and CDR2 from the germline V gene are LNHDA and SQIVND (reference sequence). The CDR3 runs 13 residues. The V and J ends lost 10 bases and 9 bases, in that order; junction bases with no gene match: 12. This entry belongs to a study of blood T cell repertoires in COVID-19. Study-level information: Sample material is recorded as cDNA or gDNA derived from T cells, B-cell-depleted T cells, or PBMCs.

Source study methods: Using reference gene primer amplification, nucleated cell counts were estimated. Generated by immunoSEQ multiplex PCR, the TCRdb table keeps only in-frame clones and is missing some. V and J calls and clone size are as listed in that table; D and trimming were resolved from the DNA. The sample records some 120,000 clones, roughly nine tenths being singletons. The chain joins TRBV19 to TRBJ2-1, with 7 bases matching TRBD1. Sequences were obtained from peripheral blood. This sequence originates from a man aged 55 to 70 with COVID-19, enrolled during active disease. CDR3 nucleotides: TGTGCCACCAACGACAGGGTAGGTAGTGAGCAGTTCTTC. The encoded protein is CATNDRVGSEQFF.